These 24 T cell receptor beta chains were sequenced from one sample in a study of metastatic and nonmetastatic thyroid tumors (dated by TCRdb to 2020 to 2022). None of the patients had been given any treatment before thyroid surgery. Library creation used PCR. This sample was sequenced with an Illumina HiSeq 4000. Clones were called with MiXCR by TCRdb after fastp trimmed the public reads at Q25, and only in-frame beta chains were retained. The sample data list tens of thousands of clones, and roughly 29% of these were observed just once. 7.8% of the sample comes from the top ten. Input material: blood. All receptors come from a female donor with papillary thyroid cancer or a benign thyroid nodule (not recorded which). Some clones in this sample may be carry-over from other donors' samples.

This rearrangement joins TRBV27 to TRBJ2-7, with 8 bases lining up with TRBD1. The V segment lost 4 bases and the J segment 3 bases; nucleotides outside the gene matches: 2. From germline, CDR1 is MNHEY and CDR2 SMNVEV (reference sequence). The length of the CDR3 is 13 residues. CDR3 nucleotide sequence: TGTGCCAGCAGTTGGGACAGGAACTACGAGCAGTACTTC. Protein sequence: CASSWDRNYEQYF.

This clone came up a few times. J is TRBJ2-1 and V is TRBV9, with D hard to call. Trimming took 0 bases from V and 5 from J, leaving 12 bases between them. Germline V gives CDR1 SGDLS, CDR2 YYNGEE. This CDR3 contains 15 residues. DNA of the CDR3: TGTGCCAGCAGCGTAGTTCCAGTTGGGGACAATGAGCAGTTCTTC. This codes for CASSVVPVGDNEQFF.

CDR3 sequence (DNA): TGTGCCACCAGTGATCCCGGCAGGGGAAACACCATATATTTT. It is translated as CATSDPGRGNTIYF. This chain joins TRBV24-1 and TRBJ1-3, with unresolved D. From germline, CDR1 is KGHDR and CDR2 SFDVKD. The CDR3 sequence is 14 residues long. The ends were cut back, 3 bases at V and 4 bases at J, with 9 bases in the middle.

This clone is a singleton in its sample. Relative to the germline gene, one junction end is altered; a read error may explain this. The rearrangement links TRBV11-1 to TRBJ2-2; D might be TRBD2 (6 bases). The germline gives CDR1 SGHAT, CDR2 FQDESV (reference sequence). The CDR3 is 16 amino acids. The CDR3 DNA reads TGTGCCAACAGCTTAACTCAACTGGAGGGCACCGGGGAGCTGTTTTTT. This codes for CANSLTQLEGTGELFF.

Worth noting for this clone: A junction boundary mismatches the germline segment, possibly from a read error. V usage is TRBV20-1 and J usage is TRBJ2-3; maybe TRBD1 (7 bases). The CDR3 is 14 residues long. The germline gives CDR1 DFQATT, CDR2 SNEGSKA (reference sequence). CDR3 nucleotides: TGCAGCGCTAGACCCAGGGGGAGGACAGATACGCAGTATTTT. It specifies CSARPRGRTDTQYF.

The chain uses TRBV13 and TRBJ2-1; possible D gene TRBD1, 6 bases. V dropped 4 bases and J dropped 1 base, with 23 bases sitting between them. CDR3 length: 19 residues. Germline V lookup: CDR1 PRHDT, CDR2 FYEKMQ (reference sequence). CDR3 nucleotide sequence: TGTGCCAGCAGCTCGAAACTAACCAGGGGCACGCGATCCTACAATGAGCAGTTCTTC. Encoded protein: CASSSKLTRGTRSYNEQFF.

This clone was seen a handful of times. Compared with germline, one end of the junction differs, possibly owing to a read error. The rearrangement links TRBV6-1 to TRBJ1-2; no clear D. The CDR3 loop spans 17 amino acids. The germline gives CDR1 MNHNS, CDR2 SASEGT. DNA of the CDR3: TGTGTCAGCAGTGAAGTTGTCAGTGAGGTCCGTAACTATGGCTACACCTTC. Amino acid sequence: CVSSEVVSEVRNYGYTF.

This chain joins TRBV2 and TRBJ1-2; the match to TRBD1 covers 7 bases. Germline V gene data show CDR1 as SNHLY and CDR2 as FYNNEI. The V gene end was trimmed by 6 bases and the J gene end by 4 bases; junction bases not matched to a gene: 5. This CDR3 spans 13 amino acids. The CDR3 loop is CASRTGSGYGYTF. In nucleotides, the CDR3 is TGTGCCAGCAGGACAGGGTCTGGCTATGGCTACACCTTC.

The genes are TRBV5-1 and TRBJ2-7; 11 positions match TRBD1. Unmatched junction bases numbered 5, after V lost 6 bases and J lost 3 bases. The CDR3 length is 14 residues. CDR1 is SGHRS, CDR2 YFSETQ, per germline. The CDR3 sequence is CASTRDRGNYEQYF. CDR3 DNA: TGCGCCAGCACCCGGGACAGGGGGAACTACGAGCAGTACTTC.

This clone was detected many times. This chain connects TRBV4-3 to TRBJ2-1, with 10 positions matching TRBD2. CDR1 LGHNA and CDR2 YSLEER come from the germline V gene. The CDR3 is 15 residues long. The junction had 3 bases not matched to a gene; V was cut back by 6 bases and J by 1 base. The DNA for the CDR3 is TGCGCCAGCAGGCCAGCGGGGGGGTCCTACAATGAGCAGTTCTTC. Translation gives CASRPAGGSYNEQFF.

There are many counts of this clone. The V call is TRBV4-1, the J call TRBJ2-5, with 7 bases that match TRBD2. The CDR3 is 18 amino acids. V was clipped by 2 bases and J by 4 bases; unmatched bases: 16. Germline CDR1 and CDR2: MGHRA and YSYEKL. CDR3: CASSQYEVAGDSGETQYF. The CDR3 nucleotides read TGCGCCAGCAGCCAATACGAAGTTGCGGGGGACTCCGGAGAGACCCAGTACTTC.

In this sample, this clone turned up a few times. Since a much larger clone is just one base distant, this may be a read error. V usage is TRBV25-1 and J usage is TRBJ2-3; no clear D gene. The V and J ends lost 7 bases and 0 bases respectively, with 8 bases between them. Germline values: CDR1 MGHDK, CDR2 SYGVNS. The CDR3 is 13 residues long. Written as DNA, the CDR3 is TGTGCCAGCATGGCGTCTAGCACAGATACGCAGTATTTT. It codes for CASMASSTDTQYF.

This clone has a count of ten or more. The chain couples TRBV14 to TRBJ2-3; D call uncertain. Germline CDR1 reads SGHDN; CDR2 reads FVKESK. V gave up 1 base and J gave up 4 bases, with 15 bases separating them. This CDR3 region has 16 residues. The CDR3 DNA reads TGTGCCAGCAGCCAAGTTTTCAGAAGGATCGCAGATACGCAGTATTTT. This gives the protein CASSQVFRRIADTQYF.

This sequence joins TRBV9 and TRBJ2-7; D not certain. The CDR3 loop spans 15 amino acids. Germline V lookup: CDR1 SGDLS, CDR2 YYNGEE. Trimming stripped 0 bases from V and 2 bases from J, with 12 bases between. As DNA, the CDR3 is TGTGCCAGCAGCGTAGCCGCAGTGTTGGCCTACGAGCAGTACTTC. Translating it yields CASSVAAVLAYEQYF.

There are many counts of this clone. The genes are TRBV25-1 and TRBJ2-3; 10 positions agree with TRBD2. The CDR3 extends over 17 amino acids. In germline, CDR1 is MGHDK, CDR2 SYGVNS. Unmatched junction bases numbered 9, after V lost 6 bases and J lost 0 bases. The chain's CDR3 is CASRWASGSPSTDTQYF. The DNA of the CDR3 is TGTGCCAGCAGGTGGGCTAGCGGGAGCCCTAGCACAGATACGCAGTATTTT.

The V call is TRBV5-1, the J call TRBJ2-3, with a possible D match to TRBD2 (5 bases). The V end lost 6 bases, the J end lost 0 bases, and 17 bases lay between the germline ends. Germline V gives CDR1 SGHRS, CDR2 YFSETQ. CDR3 size: 16 residues. The CDR3 DNA sequence: TGCGCCAGCACCCTCCGAGGGTGGTCTAGCACAGATACGCAGTATTTT. Encoded protein: CASTLRGWSSTDTQYF.

This clone came up many times. The V call is TRBV7-3, the J call TRBJ2-4, with 8 bases aligning to TRBD2. CDR1 and CDR2 from the germline V gene are SGHTA and FQGTGA. The V segment lost 0 bases and the J segment 8 bases; nucleotides outside the gene matches: 6. This CDR3 contains 15 residues. The CDR3 sequence is CASSLTGAGVDIQYF. CDR3 DNA sequence: TGTGCCAGCAGCTTAACGGGAGCGGGAGTAGACATTCAGTACTTC.

The V and J genes are TRBV7-3 and TRBJ2-2; D is tentatively TRBD1 or TRBD2 (5 bases each). This CDR3 is built from 14 residues. CDR1 is SGHTA, CDR2 FQGTGA, per germline. Between the trimmed V and J ends, which lost 5 bases and 7 bases, there was a span of 14 bases. The CDR3 sequence: CASSHSGAHGELFF. As DNA, the CDR3 is TGTGCCAGCAGCCACTCCGGGGCCCACGGGGAGCTGTTTTTT.

The J gene is TRBJ1-1, the V gene TRBV3-1; D is undetermined. The CDR3 length is 14 residues. Germline values: CDR1 LGHDT, CDR2 YNNKEL (reference sequence). V was pared by 0 bases and J by 4 bases, with 9 bases between. The chain's CDR3 is CASSQDRQGTEAFF. The DNA for the CDR3 is TGTGCCAGCAGCCAAGATCGACAAGGCACTGAAGCTTTCTTT.

As regards this clone: Mismatch with germline at one junction end may stem from a read error. This chain connects TRBV7-3 to TRBJ2-3; 8 positions agree with TRBD2. In germline, CDR1 is SGHTA, CDR2 FQGTGA. CDR3 length: 15 residues. The CDR3 coding sequence is TGTGTCAGCAACTTACTGGACGGGAGGGCTGGTACGCAGTATTTT. Its translation is CVSNLLDGRAGTQYF.

Within the sample, this clone is medium-sized. V is TRBV20-1 and J is TRBJ2-7; maybe TRBD2 (6 bases). Germline V gene lookup returns CDR1 DFQATT and CDR2 SNEGSKA (reference sequence). The CDR3 has 10 amino acids. Trimming pared 5 bases from V and 7 bases from J, leaving 9 bases between. In DNA form, the CDR3 reads TGCAGTGCTGAGGAGGGGGAGCAGTACTTC. This sequence encodes CSAEEGEQYF.

In its sample, this clone is medium-sized. This rearrangement joins TRBV20-1 to TRBJ2-7, with 11 bases fitting TRBD1. Germline-derived CDR1 and CDR2 are DFQATT and SNEGSKA (reference sequence). V lost 0 bases and J lost 3; bases outside the gene matches: 4. The CDR3 loop spans 15 amino acids. CDR3 sequence: CSARDGGTGGYEQYF. The CDR3 nucleotides read TGCAGTGCTAGAGATGGAGGGACAGGGGGCTACGAGCAGTACTTC.

This sequence joins TRBV7-6 and TRBJ2-7; the D gene could be TRBD1 or TRBD2 (5 bases each). CDR1 is SGHVS, CDR2 FNYEAQ, per germline. V lost 4 bases, J lost 5 bases, and 9 bases lay in between. This CDR3 has 12 residues. CDR3 coding DNA: TGTGCCAGCAGCTCCAGGGACCACGAGCAGTACTTC. It translates to CASSSRDHEQYF.

This chain uses TRBV20-1 with TRBJ2-7; 7 bases are shared with TRBD1. CDR1 DFQATT and CDR2 SNEGSKA come from the germline V gene (reference sequence). V was clipped by 8 bases and J by 2 bases; unmatched bases: 12. The CDR3 consists of 14 residues. CDR3 sequence: CSSPGTVFPYEQYF. The CDR3 DNA reads TGCAGTTCTCCCGGGACAGTGTTTCCCTACGAGCAGTACTTC.